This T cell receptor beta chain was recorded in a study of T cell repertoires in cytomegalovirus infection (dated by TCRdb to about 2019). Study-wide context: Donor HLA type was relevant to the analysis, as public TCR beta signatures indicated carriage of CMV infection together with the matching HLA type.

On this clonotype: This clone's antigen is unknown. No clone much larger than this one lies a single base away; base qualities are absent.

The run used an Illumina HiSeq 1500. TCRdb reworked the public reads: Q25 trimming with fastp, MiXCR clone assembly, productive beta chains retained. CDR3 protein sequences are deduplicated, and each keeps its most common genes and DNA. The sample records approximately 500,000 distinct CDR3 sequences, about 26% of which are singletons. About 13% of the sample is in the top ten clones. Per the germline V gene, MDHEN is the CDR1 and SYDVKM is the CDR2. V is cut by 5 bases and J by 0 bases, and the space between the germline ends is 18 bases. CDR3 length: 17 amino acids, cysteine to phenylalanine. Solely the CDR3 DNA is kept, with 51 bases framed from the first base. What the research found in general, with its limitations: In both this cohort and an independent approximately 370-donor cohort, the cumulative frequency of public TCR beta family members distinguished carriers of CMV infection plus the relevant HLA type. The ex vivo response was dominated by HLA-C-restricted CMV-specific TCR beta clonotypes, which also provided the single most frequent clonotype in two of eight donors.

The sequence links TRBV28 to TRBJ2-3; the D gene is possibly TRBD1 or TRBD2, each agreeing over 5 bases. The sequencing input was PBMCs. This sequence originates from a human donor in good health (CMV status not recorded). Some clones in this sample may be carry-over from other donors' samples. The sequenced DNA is TGTGCCAGCAGTCCACTGAGGGGCGGGTCTAGCACAGATACGCAGTATTTT. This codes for CASSPLRGGSSTDTQYF.